The T cell receptor beta chain described here comes from a study of blood T cell repertoires in COVID-19. Background on the study: Both acute and convalescent COVID-19 samples were obtained from the United States, Italy and Spain. T cells, B-cell-depleted T cells, or PBMCs provided the cDNA or gDNA that served as material.

The CDR3 is 17 amino acids. CDR1 is SGHRS and CDR2 is YFSETQ in the germline V gene. Trimming took 0 bases from V and 2 from J; bases not matched to a gene: 7. This table comes from immunoSEQ multiplex PCR, and its TCRdb copy is limited to in-frame clones, with some not included. The table records hundreds of thousands of clones, around 83% of them present only once. The TCR sequence derives from an elderly woman with acute or convalescent COVID-19. The sample was peripheral blood. The chain recombines TRBV5-1 with TRBJ2-2, with 7 bases matching TRBD1. In nucleotides, the CDR3 is TGCGCCAGCAGCTTGGCCTTGACAGGGCGAAACACCGGGGAGCTGTTTTTT. Translating it yields CASSLALTGRNTGELFF.